The source of this TCR beta chain is a study of regulatory T cells in long-lasting Graves disease. Germline values: CDR1 SGHDT, CDR2 YYEEEE. Trimming removed 1 base from V and 1 base from J, with 11 bases in between. The CDR3 runs to 15 residues. CDR3 regions were amplified by Arm-PCR using iRepertoire HTBI primers to build TCR beta libraries. TCRdb ran MiXCR on the multiplex PCR reads and lists one entry per CDR3 protein. The sample comprises fewer than 450,000 distinct CDR3 sequences, roughly a quarter of which are singletons, and about 27% rests with the top ten. Time point: persistent/refractory GD, antithyroid drugs over 5 years with positive TRAb. RNA isolated from PBMCs was used to make the TCR library. There are many counts of this clonotype.

The TCR comes from a female donor with Graves disease. The chain joins TRBV5-6 to TRBJ1-1; no reliable D call. The sample here was peripheral blood mononuclear cells (PBMCs), taken when the disease was refractory, from a patient treated with antithyroid drugs. CDR3 nucleotides: TGTGCCAGCAGCTTGAGGTCAGCCCGGAACACTGAAGCTTTCTTT. Amino acid sequence: CASSLRSARNTEAFF.